This T cell receptor (beta chain) was sequenced during a study of blood T cell repertoires in COVID-19. About the research overall: Samples came from the United States, Italy and Spain, spanning acute and convalescent COVID-19. Sources were T cells, B-cell-depleted T cells, or PBMCs; the material itself was cDNA or gDNA.

The CDR3 has 16 residues. With 2 bases clipped from V and 2 bases from J, the junction kept 6 bases outside the gene matches. CDR1 LGHNA and CDR2 YSLEER come from the germline V gene. As originally analysed: Researchers report that nucleated cell counts were estimated from reference gene primer amplification. Sequenced by immunoSEQ multiplex PCR; TCRdb stores in-frame clones only, minus some. V, J and clone size are those of that table, while D and trimming were read from the DNA. The sample contains 110,000 to 150,000 clones, more than 65% of which appear only once. The clonotype was recovered from a man between 60 and 70 years old with active or convalescent COVID-19. The chain joins TRBV4-3 to TRBJ2-1, with TRBD2 identical over 7 bases. The source material was peripheral blood. CDR3: CASSQSSGLTYNEQFF. The DNA for the CDR3 is TGCGCCAGCAGCCAATCTAGCGGCCTAACCTACAATGAGCAGTTCTTC.